This TCR beta chain was found in a study of cytomegalovirus exposure and HLA in healthy donors. Profiling relied on immunoSEQ multiplex PCR, and the TCRdb table lists in-frame clones only, not all of them. This sample carries 150,000 to 200,000 clones, roughly 83% of them seen once, and the ten largest clones take over 1.1%. V trimming: 2 bases; J trimming: 0 bases; junction bases outside the gene matches: 7. Germline values: CDR1 KGHSH, CDR2 LQKENI. The CDR3 is 18 residues long. The chain carries TRBV18 and TRBJ2-1, with 10 bases lining up with TRBD1. The sample taken for sequencing was PBMCs. This TCR derives from a woman aged 18-35 years in good health and CMV-seronegative. The DNA for the CDR3 is TGTGCCAGCTCACCAGGGACAGGGGCCTTTTTCTCCTACAATGAGCAGTTCTTC. Protein product: CASSPGTGAFFSYNEQFF.